These 6 T cell receptor beta chains share one sample of origin, sequenced in a study of blood T cell repertoires in COVID-19. Clones were sequenced by immunoSEQ multiplex PCR, and TCRdb holds only the in-frame ones, with some missing. The data show about 130,000 clones, around 86% seen once. Sequenced material: peripheral blood. The source of these receptors is a middle-aged man with active or convalescent COVID-19.

This chain connects TRBV12-3 or TRBV12-4 to TRBJ2-7; 8 bases fit TRBD1. Unmatched junction bases numbered 7, after V lost 5 bases and J lost 13 bases. This CDR3 comprises 11 residues. The CDR3: CASSRTGLPYF. The CDR3, as DNA: TGTGCCAGCAGTAGGACAGGGCTCCCCTACTTC.

The chain couples TRBV9 to TRBJ1-1, with a tentative D call TRBD1 (6 bases). There are 14 residues in the CDR3. Trimming took 4 bases from V and 1 from J, leaving 11 bases between them. Germline V gives CDR1 SGDLS, CDR2 YYNGEE. Written as DNA, the CDR3 is TGTGCCAGCAGCCCTTGGACAGCGAACACTGAAGCTTTCTTT. Its protein is CASSPWTANTEAFF.

This clone was detected only a few times. Written as DNA, the CDR3 is TGTGCCAGCAGCCCGCGACGCAGCGGGGGGGCCTACGAGCAGTACTTC. This translates into CASSPRRSGGAYEQYF. The V and J genes are TRBV7-8 and TRBJ2-7; 10 bases map to TRBD2. The CDR3 totals 16 residues. Germline V gives CDR1 SGHVS, CDR2 FQNEAQ. V gave up 5 bases and J gave up 2 bases; unmatched junction bases: 9.

The V gene is TRBV9, the J gene TRBJ2-1, with a weak D call TRBD2 (6 bases). Germline V CDR1 and CDR2: SGDLS, YYNGEE. This CDR3 region has 16 residues. The ends were cut back, 1 base at V and 5 bases at J, with 16 bases in the middle. Written as DNA, the CDR3 is TGTGCCAGCAGCGTAAGGGAGGAGGGGTACAACAATGAGCAGTTCTTC. Encoded protein: CASSVREEGYNNEQFF. The full variable domain, its missing parts supplied by reference TRBV9 and TRBJ2-1, is DSGVTQTPKHLITATGQRVTLRCSPRSGDLSVYWYQQSLDQGLQFLIQYYNGEERAKGNILERFSAQQFPDLHSELNLSSLELGDSALYFCASSVREEGYNNEQFFGPGTRLTVL.

The chain links TRBV12-3 or TRBV12-4 to TRBJ2-1, with D tentatively TRBD1 (6 bases). The V and J ends lost 10 bases and 8 bases respectively, with 18 bases between them. The CDR3 contains 13 residues. Here the CDR3 DNA reads TGTGCCACCGCCACGCCAGGGGTGGATGAGCAGTTCTTC. Translating it yields CATATPGVDEQFF.

Concerning this clone: At one end, the junction sequence differs from germline, possibly due to a read error. The chain uses TRBV7-7 and TRBJ2-2, with 9 nucleotides matching TRBD1. Germline V gives CDR1 SSHAT, CDR2 FNYEAQ (reference sequence). This CDR3 has 15 amino acids. CDR3 in amino acids: CASSPTGGDTGELFF. The CDR3 coding sequence is TGTGCTAGCAGCCCGACAGGGGGGGACACCGGGGAGCTGTTTTTT.